Listed here is a single TCR beta chain. The table lists this clonotype with many counts. What antigen it recognizes has not been identified. One base away there is no much larger clone; base qualities are not given. The data belong to a study of early T cells in non-severe SARS-CoV-2 infection listed by TCRdb under 2021. Broadly, across the study: Because TCR sequencing was done on bulk RNA from unsorted whole blood, the alpha and beta chains could not be paired.

Receptors were amplified or captured by 5' RACE. Sequencing instrument: NextSeq 500. Unique molecular identifiers were attached to individual cDNA molecules in the TCR library protocol so that sequencing error and PCR bias could be corrected. TCR alpha and beta chains were both sequenced, and the abundances of alpha and beta sequences in each sample were closely correlated with each other. Concerning the study's data processing: Decombinator V4 was used to perform V gene, J gene and CDR3 annotation of TCR sequences. TCRs were defined as expanded if a significant change between any two time points was detected under a Poisson model with p below 0.0001. TCR abundances were normalised to the total number of TCRs sequenced per sample and were expressed as counts per million. TRAV1-2 paired with TRAJ12, TRAJ20 or TRAJ33 defined MAIT TCRs, while TRAV10 paired with TRAJ18 defined iNKT TCRs. VDJdb, accessed 1 November 2021, was searched for CMV, EBV and SARS-CoV-2 annotated TCRs, excluding TCRs annotated for multiple antigens. TCRdb took the public reads, trimmed them with fastp at Q25, ran MiXCR for clone calling and kept in-frame beta chains. Rows matching on CDR3 protein sequence are summarized as one entry with the most common DNA and genes. TCRdb's processing, not the study's, gives the V and J calls here. This sample lists about 30,000 distinct CDR3 sequences; roughly 6.6% were detected once. The top ten hold 37% of the sample.

The study was a case-control design nested within a healthcare worker cohort in London, UK, with weekly nasopharyngeal swab PCR tests and blood sampling. Healthcare workers were enrolled in the week of the UK lockdown, from 23 to 31 March 2020, and were followed every week for up to roughly 16 weeks. Based on the germline V gene, the CDR1 and CDR2 sequences are SGHTA and FQGNSA. The CDR3 measures 13 amino acids from cysteine to phenylalanine. Solely the CDR3 DNA is kept, with 39 bases framed from the first base. V loses 2 bases of germline sequence and J loses 7 bases, and the interval between the two ends is 9 bases. General study outcomes and caveats: VDJdb matching was skewed toward anti-spike CD8 responses, so virus-specific expansions were likely underestimated and private and CD4 specificities were missed.

The TCR originated in an adult who was a healthcare worker with PCR-confirmed SARS-CoV-2 infection or an uninfected control (not recorded which). The chain links TRBV7-2 with TRBJ2-1; TRBD2 is a weak D gene call, 5 bases matching. Sample: whole blood. Here is the DNA: TGTGCCAGCAGCTTAAGAGGGCGGAATGAGCAGTTCTTC. Its coded protein is CASSLRGRNEQFF.